This T cell receptor beta chain emerged from a study of blood T cell repertoires in COVID-19. Background on the study: PBMCs, B-cell-depleted T cells, or T cells provided the cDNA or gDNA that made up the material.

Authors' methods: Amplification of reference gene primers was used by the study to estimate nucleated cell counts. Sequencing was performed with immunoSEQ multiplex PCR; in TCRdb, only in-frame clones are kept and a portion is missing. V and J calls plus clone size are reproduced from that table; the DNA served to infer D and trimming. The sample contains about 180,000 clones, approximately 89% of which appear only once. Trimming stripped 5 bases from V and 0 bases from J, with 7 bases between. This CDR3 has 13 amino acids. Germline values: CDR1 SGDLS, CDR2 YYNGEE. Participants' own reports of clinical history determined their cohort assignment.

This chain connects TRBV9 to TRBJ2-3; D remains unclear. The TCR sequence derives from a woman aged 35 to 49 with acute COVID-19. The specimen was PBMCs or T cells enriched from blood (not recorded which). The chain's CDR3 is CASSLQSTDTQYF. CDR3 in DNA: TGTGCCAGCAGTCTACAGAGCACAGATACGCAGTATTTT.